The next 19 T cell receptor beta chains were all read from a single sample in a study of blood T cell repertoires in COVID-19. Profiled with immunoSEQ multiplex PCR; TCRdb holds only in-frame clones, not every one. The sample lists around 100,000 clones; 70% to 90% were seen once. The sample comprised peripheral blood. The receptors were gathered from a human donor in a cohort sampled during active COVID-19.

This clone was recorded at least ten times. This rearrangement joins TRBV6-6 to TRBJ2-3; 10 bases line up with TRBD2. The germline V gene has CDR1 MNHNY and CDR2 SVGAGI (reference sequence). Germline trimming cut 9 bases from V and 4 bases from J; bases unmatched to any gene: 7. This CDR3 spans 14 amino acids. Here the CDR3 DNA reads TGTGCCAGTTCCGAGCGGGGGGGCCCAGATACGCAGTATTTT. Protein product: CASSERGGPDTQYF.

The CDR3 sequence: CASSVGTGSDTQYF. The CDR3 DNA reads TGTGCCAGCAGCGTAGGGACAGGCTCAGATACGCAGTATTTT. The chain recombines TRBV9 with TRBJ2-3; 7 nucleotides align to TRBD1. V shed 0 bases, J shed 4 bases, and the junction held 2 bases outside the gene matches. The CDR3 is 14 residues long. The germline V gene encodes CDR1 SGDLS and CDR2 YYNGEE.

V and J are TRBV1 and TRBJ2-7; the DNA was not compared with TRBD2, the D call given in the table. TRBV1 has pseudogene status. The CDR3 length is 18 residues. DNA of the CDR3: TGCACCAGCAGCCAAGACCCCCCTTGGGTCAGCGGGCTGAACGAGCAGTACTTC. Translation: CTSSQDPPWVSGLNEQYF.

The chain employs TRBV6-5 and TRBJ2-7; 8 bases align to TRBD1. In germline, CDR1 is MNHEY, CDR2 SVGAGI. This CDR3 comprises 14 residues. J gave up 0 bases and V 8 bases, and 6 bases lay outside the gene matches. The CDR3 sequence: CASAGQVSSYEQYF. CDR3 nucleotide sequence: TGTGCCAGCGCGGGACAGGTGAGCTCCTACGAGCAGTACTTC.

The CDR3 spells CASSLQREMNTEAFF. The CDR3 DNA is TGTGCCAGCAGCTTACAGAGGGAAATGAACACTGAAGCTTTCTTT. V usage is TRBV11-2 and J usage is TRBJ1-1, with no clear D. V was shortened by 2 bases and J by 0 bases, with 10 bases between the two germline ends. This CDR3 comprises 15 residues. CDR1 is SGHAT and CDR2 is FQNNGV in the germline V gene. Based on the CDR3 plus reference TRBV11-2 and TRBJ1-1, the full variable domain is EAGVAQSPRYKIIEKRQSVAFWCNPISGHATLYWYQQILGQGPKLLIQFQNNGVVDDSQLPKDRFSAERLKGVDSTLKIQPAKLEDSAVYLCASSLQREMNTEAFFGQGTRLTVV.

J is TRBJ2-5 and V is TRBV28; the D gene is possibly TRBD2 (5 bases). The CDR3 is 15 residues long. The V gene lost 3 bases and the J gene lost 3 bases, with 14 bases spanning the gap. CDR1 and CDR2 from the germline V gene are MDHEN and SYDVKM. The CDR3 here is CASSFRLGREETQYF. The CDR3 nucleotides read TGTGCCAGCAGTTTCAGGTTAGGGCGGGAAGAGACCCAGTACTTC. The complete variable domain, with remaining parts taken from reference TRBV28 and TRBJ2-5, reads DVKVTQSSRYLVKRTGEKVFLECVQDMDHENMFWYRQDPGLGLRLIYFSYDVKMKEKGDIPEGYSVSREKKERFSLILESASTNQTSMYLCASSFRLGREETQYFGPGTRLLVL.

The V call is TRBV3-1 (or the pseudogene TRBV3-2), the J call TRBJ1-1; 7 bases agree with TRBD1. V lost 11 bases and J lost 1; bases outside the gene matches: 7. Germline V CDR1 and CDR2: LGHDT, YNNKEL (reference sequence). The CDR3 has 13 residues. CDR3 protein: CAARGVANTEAFF. DNA of the CDR3: TGTGCCGCCAGGGGGGTCGCGAACACTGAAGCTTTCTTT.

This clone was seen only once. The chain joins TRBV5-6 to TRBJ1-1; 9 bases line up with TRBD1. CDR3 size: 15 residues. The germline CDR1 and CDR2 sequences are SGHDT and YYEEEE. V trimming: 3 bases; J trimming: 1 base; junction bases outside the gene matches: 4. CDR3 sequence (DNA): TGTGCCAGCAGCTCACAGGGGGCTGGGAACACTGAAGCTTTCTTT. It codes for CASSSQGAGNTEAFF.

The V gene is TRBV15, the J gene TRBJ1-5; 7 positions match TRBD1. The CDR3 contains 15 residues. V gave up 3 bases and J gave up 1 base; unmatched junction bases: 3. CDR1 LNHNV and CDR2 YYDKDF come from the germline V gene (reference sequence). CDR3 region: CATSRTGTSNQPQHF. CDR3 coding DNA: TGTGCCACCAGCAGGACAGGGACAAGCAATCAGCCCCAGCATTTT.

This clone has a handful of counts. The rearrangement uses TRBV18 and TRBJ1-1; unclear D gene. Per germline, CDR1 KGHSH and CDR2 LQKENI. The germline V and J ends were trimmed by 4 bases and 6 bases, with 12 bases remaining between them. The CDR3 is 13 amino acids. CDR3 DNA: TGTGCCAGCTCACTTGACCCGAGCGCTGAAGCTTTCTTT. Translated: CASSLDPSAEAFF.

In DNA form, the CDR3 reads TGTGCCACCAGGGGCGGGCCGCCCTACGAGCAGTACTTC. Its translation: CATRGGPPYEQYF. The gene calls are TRBV6-5 and TRBJ2-7; TRBD1 might be the D (6 bases). The CDR3 sequence is 13 residues long. The ends were cut back, 10 bases at V and 2 bases at J, with 15 bases in the middle. CDR1 is MNHEY and CDR2 is SVGAGI in the germline V gene.

This sequence joins TRBV2 and TRBJ2-6; 11 positions agree with TRBD1. Per germline, CDR1 SNHLY and CDR2 FYNNEI. This CDR3 has 18 amino acids. V was pared by 5 bases and J by 4 bases, with 10 bases of the junction left unmatched. The CDR3 spells CASSHWTGGLGGANVLTF. CDR3 sequence (DNA): TGTGCCAGCAGTCACTGGACAGGGGGCTTAGGAGGGGCCAACGTCCTGACTTTC.

The chain employs TRBV5-1 and TRBJ2-7, with a possible D match to TRBD1 (6 bases). Germline values: CDR1 SGHRS, CDR2 YFSETQ. Trimming left V 7 bases short and J 3 bases short, with 20 bases between. The CDR3 has 15 residues. This chain's CDR3 is CASSQDGDTNYEQYF. CDR3 nucleotide sequence: TGCGCCAGCTCCCAGGATGGGGACACCAACTACGAGCAGTACTTC.

This clone was seen just once. The chain links TRBV7-2 to TRBJ1-3; the match to TRBD1 covers 7 bases. With 4 bases clipped from V and 4 bases from J, the junction kept 7 bases outside the gene matches. Germline V lookup: CDR1 SGHTA, CDR2 FQGNSA. CDR3 length: 15 residues. CDR3 sequence (DNA): TGTGCCAGCAGCTCGACAGGGACGACCGGAAACACCATATATTTT. It yields the protein CASSSTGTTGNTIYF.

V usage is TRBV5-4 and J usage is TRBJ2-4; a possible D gene is TRBD2 (6 bases). The CDR3 is 13 residues long. Trimming took off 0 bases at V and 8 bases at J, with 9 bases between the two ends. Germline lookup yields CDR1 SGHNT and CDR2 YYREEE (reference sequence). The CDR3 here is CASSLGGGDIQYF. CDR3 DNA: TGTGCCAGCAGCTTGGGGGGCGGGGACATTCAGTACTTC.

J is TRBJ2-7 and V is TRBV10-2; tentative D call: TRBD1 (7 bases). CDR3 length: 14 residues. Trimming stripped 10 bases from V and 1 base from J, with 17 bases between. The germline gives CDR1 WSHSY, CDR2 SAAADI. Written as DNA, the CDR3 is TGCGCCACCTCCCGGAGGGGGCGATCCTACGAGCAGTACTTC. This encodes CATSRRGRSYEQYF.

The CDR3 sequence: CASSIDRPDSDIRSTDTQYF. The CDR3 DNA reads TGTGCCAGTAGTATAGATCGGCCCGACAGCGACATAAGAAGCACAGATACGCAGTATTTT. This chain joins TRBV19 and TRBJ2-3, with a tentative D call TRBD1 (5 bases). Trimming cost V 0 bases and J 0 bases, with 22 bases left between them. The CDR3 consists of 20 residues. From germline, CDR1 is LNHDA and CDR2 SQIVND (reference sequence).

J is TRBJ2-3 and V is TRBV7-9; TRBD2 agrees at 7 bases. The ends lost 5 bases at V and 2 bases at J; junction bases unmatched: 10. CDR3 length equals 16 residues. Germline CDR1 and CDR2: SEHNR and FQNEAQ (reference sequence). The CDR3 here is CASSRLTSTTTDTQYF. As DNA, the CDR3 is TGTGCCAGCAGCCGCCTGACTAGCACAACCACAGATACGCAGTATTTT.

The chain joins TRBV5-4 to TRBJ2-1, with D unresolved. Germline assignment: CDR1 SGHNT and CDR2 YYREEE (reference sequence). Trimming removed 2 bases from V and 4 bases from J, with 10 bases in between. The CDR3 is 14 amino acids. The CDR3, as DNA: TGTGCCAGCAGCTTCGCGGCCACTTACAATGAGCAGTTCTTC. Its protein product is CASSFAATYNEQFF.